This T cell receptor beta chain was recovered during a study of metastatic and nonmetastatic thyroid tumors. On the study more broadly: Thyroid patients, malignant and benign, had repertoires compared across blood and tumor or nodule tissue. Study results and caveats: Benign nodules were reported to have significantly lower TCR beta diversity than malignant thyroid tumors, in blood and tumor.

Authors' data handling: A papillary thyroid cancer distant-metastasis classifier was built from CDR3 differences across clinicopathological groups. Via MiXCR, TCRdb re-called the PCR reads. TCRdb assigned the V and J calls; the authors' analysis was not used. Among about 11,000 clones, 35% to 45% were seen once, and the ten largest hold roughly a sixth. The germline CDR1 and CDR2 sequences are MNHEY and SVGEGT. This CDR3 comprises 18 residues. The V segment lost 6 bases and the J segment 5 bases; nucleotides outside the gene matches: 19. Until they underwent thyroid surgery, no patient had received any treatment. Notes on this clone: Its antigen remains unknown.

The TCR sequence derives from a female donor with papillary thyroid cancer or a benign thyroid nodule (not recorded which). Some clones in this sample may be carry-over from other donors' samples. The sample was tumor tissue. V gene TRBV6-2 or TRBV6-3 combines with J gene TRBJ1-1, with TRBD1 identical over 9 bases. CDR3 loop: CASRGILFGQGRGTEAFF. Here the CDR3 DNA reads TGTGCCAGCAGGGGTATCTTATTTGGACAGGGGAGGGGAACTGAAGCTTTCTTT.